This T cell receptor (beta chain) stems from a study of cytomegalovirus exposure and HLA in healthy donors. Findings and limits, study-wide: Cytomegalovirus status was reportedly diagnosed by the classifier with high sensitivity and specificity. Rare TCR sequences dominated, though some public TCRs recurred in many donors. TCR beta chains numbering some 160 were designated cytomegalovirus-associated.

The protocol was immunoSEQ multiplex PCR, while the TCRdb copy is restricted to in-frame clones and leaves out a portion. The table has roughly 250,000 clones, 86% seen once; the top ten hold over 0.95%. Unmatched junction bases numbered 12, after V lost 7 bases and J lost 2 bases. CDR3 length equals 17 residues. Germline V gene sequence: CDR1 MNHEY, CDR2 SMNVEV (reference sequence). In regard to this clone: No antigen is known for it.

The TCR originated in a woman in her 30s in good health and CMV-seropositive. This chain joins TRBV27 and TRBJ2-3; TRBD2 agrees at 10 bases. The sample consisted of PBMCs. In DNA, the CDR3 is TGTGCCAGCACCACCGTCCGACTAGCGGGTATCACAGATACGCAGTATTTT. Its translation: CASTTVRLAGITDTQYF.